Each of the 20 T cell receptor beta chains below was sequenced from the same sample in a study of T cell responses to AZD1222 COVID-19 vaccine. TCRdb's table, derived via immunoSEQ multiplex PCR, lists solely in-frame clones and lacks some. Of over 120,000 clones in the sample, approximately 93% are singletons; the top ten hold about 12%. The sample was peripheral blood, taken after recovery from COVID-19. These receptors all come from an adult who had recovered from COVID-19.

This chain joins TRBV4-2 and TRBJ1-6; TRBD1 is a possible D gene (6 bases). This CDR3 contains 16 residues. The ends were cut back, 2 bases at V and 7 bases at J, with 15 bases in the middle. The germline CDR1 and CDR2 sequences are LGHNA and YNFKEQ. CDR3 region: CASSQSGGSINSPLHF. CDR3 DNA sequence: TGTGCCAGCAGCCAATCGGGGGGCTCGATCAATTCACCCCTCCACTTT.

The rearrangement uses TRBV4-1 and TRBJ1-1, with 9 bases aligning to TRBD1. The CDR3 extends over 15 amino acids. With V trimmed by 3 bases and J by 1 base, 3 bases remained unmatched. CDR1 MGHRA and CDR2 YSYEKL come from the germline V gene. The chain's CDR3 is CASSQGQGKNTEAFF. The CDR3 bases are TGCGCCAGCAGCCAGGGACAGGGTAAGAACACTGAAGCTTTCTTT.

This clone appeared once. The rearrangement links TRBV4-2 to TRBJ1-2; 9 nucleotides agree with TRBD1. The CDR3 spans 15 residues. Germline CDR1 reads LGHNA; CDR2 reads YNFKEQ. V trimming: 1 base; J trimming: 1 base; junction bases outside the gene matches: 1. The CDR3 DNA follows: TGTGCCAGCAGCCAAGGACAGGGGGATAACTATGGCTACACCTTC. Its translation is CASSQGQGDNYGYTF.

This rearrangement joins TRBV9 to TRBJ1-2; D perhaps matches TRBD1 (5 bases). Trimming took 0 bases from V and 4 from J, leaving 10 bases between them. The CDR3 consists of 14 residues. Germline CDR1 and CDR2: SGDLS and YYNGEE. The CDR3 DNA reads TGTGCCAGCAGCGTAGTGGACAACATCTATGGCTACACCTTC. Its translation is CASSVVDNIYGYTF.

The V and J genes are TRBV28 and TRBJ1-5, with 8 positions matching TRBD1. The CDR3 is made up of 15 amino acids. The V gene end was trimmed by 4 bases and the J gene end by 3 bases; junction bases not matched to a gene: 5. CDR1 is MDHEN, CDR2 SYDVKM, per germline. CDR3 DNA sequence: TGTGCCAGCAGTTCGGGGACAGGCGTCAATCAGCCCCAGCATTTT. It translates to CASSSGTGVNQPQHF. The whole variable domain, filled in from reference TRBV28 and TRBJ1-5, reads DVKVTQSSRYLVKRTGEKVFLECVQDMDHENMFWYRQDPGLGLRLIYFSYDVKMKEKGDIPEGYSVSREKKERFSLILESASTNQTSMYLCASSSGTGVNQPQHFGDGTRLSIL.

CDR3 nucleotides: TGTGCCAGACGATATAGTCGGGGGGTCTCGAGAGATACGCAGTATTTT. Its protein is CARRYSRGVSRDTQYF. The chain is built from TRBV28 and TRBJ2-3; 7 bases are shared with TRBD2. The CDR3 runs 16 residues. Germline-derived CDR1 and CDR2 are MDHEN and SYDVKM. V lost 9 bases to trimming and J lost 5 bases; unmatched junction nucleotides: 17. The full variable domain, with the rest looked up from reference TRBV28 and TRBJ2-3, is DVKVTQSSRYLVKRTGEKVFLECVQDMDHENMFWYRQDPGLGLRLIYFSYDVKMKEKGDIPEGYSVSREKKERFSLILESASTNQTSMYLCARRYSRGVSRDTQYFGPGTRLTVL.

This clone has just a few counts. The chain is built from TRBV13 and TRBJ2-3; TRBD2 agrees at 12 bases. J lost 0 bases, V lost 5 bases, and 6 bases had no gene match. The V gene's germline CDR1 is PRHDT and CDR2 FYEKMQ (reference sequence). CDR3 length: 17 amino acids. CDR3 DNA sequence: TGTGCCAGCAGCCTAAAAGGACTAGCGGGGAGCACAGATACGCAGTATTTT. Translation: CASSLKGLAGSTDTQYF.

The chain employs TRBV14 and TRBJ2-3; a possible D gene is TRBD2 (5 bases). The CDR3 is made up of 14 amino acids. Germline lookup yields CDR1 SGHDN and CDR2 FVKESK. V was shortened by 11 bases and J by 0 bases, with 15 bases between the two germline ends. Written as DNA, the CDR3 is TGTGCCTCAGCAGCTCGGACTAGCACAGATACGCAGTATTTT. This sequence encodes CASAARTSTDTQYF.

The chain is built from TRBV11-3 and TRBJ2-1; D gene unclear. The ends were cut back, 0 bases at V and 7 bases at J, with 4 bases in the middle. This CDR3 is built from 12 residues. From germline, CDR1 is SGHNT and CDR2 YENEEA. The CDR3 sequence: CASSLDVNEQFF. The CDR3 bases are TGTGCCAGCAGCTTAGACGTGAATGAGCAGTTCTTC.

The chain couples TRBV27 to TRBJ2-5; 7 nucleotides match TRBD1. The V gene end was trimmed by 4 bases and the J gene end by 1 base; junction bases not matched to a gene: 6. Looked up from germline, CDR1 is MNHEY and CDR2 is SMNVEV (reference sequence). This CDR3 comprises 15 residues. This chain's CDR3 is CASSWRQGVQETQYF. CDR3 in DNA: TGTGCCAGCAGTTGGAGACAGGGCGTCCAAGAGACCCAGTACTTC.

The chain joins TRBV4-1 to TRBJ1-1; D is undetermined. V gave up 0 bases and J gave up 5 bases, with 10 bases separating them. Germline loops: CDR1 MGHRA, CDR2 YSYEKL. This CDR3 has 14 residues. The DNA of the CDR3 is TGCGCCAGCAGCCAAGAACAAATGGGAACTGAAGCTTTCTTT. Its protein is CASSQEQMGTEAFF.

The chain couples TRBV19 to TRBJ2-2, with 10 bases that match TRBD1. CDR3 size: 15 residues. CDR1 is LNHDA, CDR2 SQIVND, per germline (reference sequence). Germline trimming cut 10 bases from V and 5 bases from J; bases unmatched to any gene: 10. The CDR3 nucleotides are TGTGCCACCCCAGGGACAGGGGCAAGAACCGGGGAGCTGTTTTTT. Protein: CATPGTGARTGELFF.

The rearrangement uses TRBV28 and TRBJ2-5, with D possibly TRBD2 on 5 matching bases. Germline CDR1 reads MDHEN; CDR2 reads SYDVKM. The CDR3 spans 14 residues. Trimming shortened V by 3 bases and J by 4 bases, and 12 bases separated the two germline ends. The CDR3 spells CASSFLATPETQYF. The CDR3 DNA is TGTGCCAGCAGTTTCTTAGCGACTCCAGAGACCCAGTACTTC.

The chain uses TRBV6-5 and TRBJ2-7; TRBD1 agrees at 9 bases. The CDR3 totals 14 residues. Per germline, CDR1 MNHEY and CDR2 SVGAGI. V shed 6 bases, J shed 2 bases, and the junction held 5 bases outside the gene matches. CDR3 sequence (DNA): TGTGCCAGCAGGCGGACAGGGGACCCCTACGAGCAGTACTTC. Translating it yields CASRRTGDPYEQYF.

CDR3 loop: CASSLESGRTSYNEQFF. The CDR3 coding sequence is TGCGCCAGCAGCTTGGAAAGCGGGAGGACTTCCTACAATGAGCAGTTCTTC. V usage is TRBV5-1 and J usage is TRBJ2-1; TRBD2 matches at 9 bases. Germline lookup yields CDR1 SGHRS and CDR2 YFSETQ. V was pared by 0 bases and J by 1 base, with 5 bases of the junction left unmatched. The CDR3 spans 17 residues.

The chain couples TRBV7-8 to TRBJ1-2; D unresolved. The CDR3 runs to 16 residues. The germline V and J ends were trimmed by 0 bases and 0 bases, with 11 bases remaining between them. CDR1 SGHVS and CDR2 FQNEAQ come from the germline V gene. The CDR3 bases are TGTGCCAGCAGCTTAGCCCCGGGATACGCTAACTATGGCTACACCTTC. This codes for CASSLAPGYANYGYTF.

The chain joins TRBV7-9 to TRBJ2-1, with D possibly being TRBD1 (6 bases). The CDR3 has 11 amino acids. Trimming took 4 bases from V and 15 from J, leaving 13 bases between them. CDR1 is SEHNR, CDR2 FQNEAQ, per germline (reference sequence). The CDR3 protein is CASSSDSGGFF. DNA for the CDR3: TGTGCCAGCAGCTCGGACAGCGGCGGGTTCTTC.

The J gene is TRBJ2-2, the V gene TRBV18; D unclear. V lost 5 bases and J lost 4, with 14 bases in between. CDR1 KGHSH and CDR2 LQKENI come from the germline V gene. The CDR3 totals 15 residues. CDR3 loop: CASSSTSSGTGELFF. In nucleotides, the CDR3 is TGTGCCAGCTCATCCACGAGTTCCGGCACCGGGGAGCTGTTTTTT.

The gene calls are TRBV7-3 and TRBJ1-1, with 7 bases identical to TRBD1. The CDR3 covers 15 residues. CDR1 SGHTA and CDR2 FQGTGA come from the germline V gene. V lost 1 base to trimming and J lost 0 bases; unmatched junction nucleotides: 2. The chain's CDR3 is CASSLNGQVNTEAFF. The CDR3 DNA is TGTGCCAGCAGCTTAAATGGACAGGTGAACACTGAAGCTTTCTTT.

The chain employs TRBV10-2 and TRBJ2-1; D is ambiguous. The CDR3 is 15 amino acids. V was cut by 7 bases and J by 4 bases, with 17 bases left in between. The V gene's germline CDR1 is WSHSY and CDR2 SAAADI. CDR3 residues: CASTGDLTPYNEQFF. The CDR3 nucleotides read TGCGCCAGCACCGGCGACTTGACCCCGTACAATGAGCAGTTCTTC.